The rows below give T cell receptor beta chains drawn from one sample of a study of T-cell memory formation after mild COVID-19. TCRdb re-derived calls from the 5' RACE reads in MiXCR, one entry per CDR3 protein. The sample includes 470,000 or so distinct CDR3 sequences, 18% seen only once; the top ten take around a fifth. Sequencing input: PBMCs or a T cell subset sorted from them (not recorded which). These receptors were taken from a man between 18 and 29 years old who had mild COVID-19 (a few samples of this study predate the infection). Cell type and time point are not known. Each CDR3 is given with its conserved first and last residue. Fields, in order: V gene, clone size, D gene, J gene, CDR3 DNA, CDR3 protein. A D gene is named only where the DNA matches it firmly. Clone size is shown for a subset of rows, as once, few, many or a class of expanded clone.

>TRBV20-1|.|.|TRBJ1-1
TGCAGTGCTAGTAAGAGAGACATGAACACTGAAGCTTTCTTT
CSASKRDMNTEAFF
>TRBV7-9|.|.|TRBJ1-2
TGTGCCAGCAGCCCCGATGGATACTCTGGCTACACCTTC
CASSPDGYSGYTF
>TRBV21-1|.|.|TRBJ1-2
TGTGCCAGCAGCAAAGGGGGCTATGGCTACACCTTC
CASSKGGYGYTF
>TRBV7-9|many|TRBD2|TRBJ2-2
TGTGCCAGCAGCCAGACTAGCGGGGCCACCGGGGAGCTGTTTTTT
CASSQTSGATGELFF
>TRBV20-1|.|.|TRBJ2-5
TGCAGTGCTAGAGATCCAGCGGGCCGCGGAGAGACCCAGTACTTC
CSARDPAGRGETQYF
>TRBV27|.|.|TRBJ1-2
TGTGCCAGCAGGTTCGGGGGGGCGGAGGGCTACACCTTC
CASRFGGAEGYTF
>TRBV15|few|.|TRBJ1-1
TGTGCCACCAGCAGAGATCAAGCAGGGGTGGCTTTCTTT
CATSRDQAGVAFF
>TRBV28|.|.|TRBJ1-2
TGTGCCAGCAGTCACCCCCGTTGCTACACCTTC
CASSHPRCYTF
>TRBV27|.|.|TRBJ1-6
TGTGCCAGCGGTTTGCGGGAGGGGGAATATAATTCACCCCTCCACTTT
CASGLREGEYNSPLHF
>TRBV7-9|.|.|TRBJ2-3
TGTGCCAGCAGCTTCCCATGGACGACTAGCACAGATACGCAGTATTTT
CASSFPWTTSTDTQYF
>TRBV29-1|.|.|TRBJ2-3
TGCAGCGTTGTTTTGGAATCAGCAGATACGCAGTATTTT
CSVVLESADTQYF
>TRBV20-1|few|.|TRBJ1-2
TGCAGTGCTGGTGCCTATGGCTACACCTTC
CSAGAYGYTF
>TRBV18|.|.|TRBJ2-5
TGTGCCAGCTCAACCCAGGAAGAAGAGACCCAGTACTTC
CASSTQEEETQYF
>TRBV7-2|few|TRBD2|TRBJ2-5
TGTGCCAGCAGTCTATCTAGCGGGGGGGCCGAGGAGACCCAGTACTTC
CASSLSSGGAEETQYF
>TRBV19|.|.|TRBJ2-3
TGTGCCAGTAGTGGCTTAATTTTGGATACGCAGTATTTT
CASSGLILDTQYF
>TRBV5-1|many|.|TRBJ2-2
TGCGCCAGCAGCTTTCCAGGAGACACCGGGGAGCTGTTTTTT
CASSFPGDTGELFF
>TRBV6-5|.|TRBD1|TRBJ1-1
TGTGCCAGCAGTTACAGGGGGCTCGACACTGAAGCTTTCTTT
CASSYRGLDTEAFF
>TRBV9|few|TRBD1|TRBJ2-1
TGTGCCAGCAGCGGGACAGGGGGCTTGAATGAGCAGTTCTTC
CASSGTGGLNEQFF
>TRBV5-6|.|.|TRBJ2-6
TGTGCCAGCAGCTTGGACCTGGGATCCGGGGCCAACGTCCTGACTTTC
CASSLDLGSGANVLTF
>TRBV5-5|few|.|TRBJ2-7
TGTGCCAGCAGCTTAAGGTCCCAGAGAGGCTACGAGCAGTACTTC
CASSLRSQRGYEQYF
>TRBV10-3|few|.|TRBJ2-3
TGTGCCATCAAGGCGGCGGGGGCCCGCACAGATACGCAGTATTTT
CAIKAAGARTDTQYF
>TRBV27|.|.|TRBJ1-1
TGTGCCAGCAGTTTATTGGTAGGACACCACTTGAACACTGAAGCTTTCTTT
CASSLLVGHHLNTEAFF
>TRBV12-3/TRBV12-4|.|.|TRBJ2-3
TGTGCCAGCAGTTCCACTACCACTAGCCCAGATACGCAGTATTTT
CASSSTTTSPDTQYF
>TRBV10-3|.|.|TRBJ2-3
TGTGCCGCCGCGTCGTCTGGCGCAGATACGCAGTATTTT
CAAASSGADTQYF
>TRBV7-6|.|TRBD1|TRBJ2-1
TGTGCCAGCGATACAGGGGGAGCGTACAATGAGCAGTTCTTC
CASDTGGAYNEQFF
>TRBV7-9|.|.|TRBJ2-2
TGTGCCAGCAGCCGTTCCAGGGCGGGCACCGGGGAGCTGTTTTTT
CASSRSRAGTGELFF
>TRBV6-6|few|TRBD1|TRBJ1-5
TGTGCCAGCACCCCGGACAGGTCGGAGCCCCAGCATTTT
CASTPDRSEPQHF
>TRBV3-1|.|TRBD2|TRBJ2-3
TGTGCCAGCAGCCAAGATCAGCGCGGGGGGGCGGTTACAGATACGCAGTATTTT
CASSQDQRGGAVTDTQYF
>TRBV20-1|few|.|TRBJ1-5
TGCAGTGCCCTTGGGGGTGGCAGCAATCAGCCCCAGCATTTT
CSALGGGSNQPQHF
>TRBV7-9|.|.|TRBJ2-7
TGTGCCAGCAGCTTAGCATCCCGAACGGACGAGCAGTACTTC
CASSLASRTDEQYF
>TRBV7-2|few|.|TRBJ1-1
TGTGCCAGCAGCTTATTACCAGGGGAGAACACTGAAGCTTTCTTT
CASSLLPGENTEAFF
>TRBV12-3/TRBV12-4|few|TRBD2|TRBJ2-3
TGTGCCAGCAGTTTAGGGTCGATTTTCGGGGGGATCGTAGATACGCAGTATTTT
CASSLGSIFGGIVDTQYF
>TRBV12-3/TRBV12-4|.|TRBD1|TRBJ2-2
TGTGCCAGCAGACGAGGGACAGGGCTGACCGGGGAGCTGTTTTTT
CASRRGTGLTGELFF
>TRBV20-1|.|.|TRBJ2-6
TGCAGTGCTAGAGACGCGTTCTCTGGGGCCAACGTCCTGACTTTC
CSARDAFSGANVLTF
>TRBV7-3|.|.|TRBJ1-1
TGTGCCAGCAGCCCCGGGACAACCAACACTGAAGCTTTCTTT
CASSPGTTNTEAFF
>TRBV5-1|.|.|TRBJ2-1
TGCGCCAGCAGCTTGGGAGTGGGTGATTACAATGAGCAGTTCTTC
CASSLGVGDYNEQFF
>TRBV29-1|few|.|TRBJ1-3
TGCAGCGTTGAGACAGACGGAAACACCATATATTTT
CSVETDGNTIYF
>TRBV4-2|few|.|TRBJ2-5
TGTGCCAGCAGCCAGGCGGGACTCCTGGGGGAGACCCAGTACTTC
CASSQAGLLGETQYF
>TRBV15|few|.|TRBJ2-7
TGTGCCACCAGCAGAGATCGGGTTTACGAGCAGTACTTC
CATSRDRVYEQYF
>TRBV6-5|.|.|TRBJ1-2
TGTGCCAGCAGTGTCTCGGGAGTCGGGGGCTACACCTTC
CASSVSGVGGYTF
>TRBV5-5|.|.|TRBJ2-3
TGTGCCAGCAGTTTACAGCGAGATACGCAGTATTTT
CASSLQRDTQYF
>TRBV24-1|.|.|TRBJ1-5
TGTGCCACCAGTGCCTGGGGGGGACAGCCCCAGCATTTT
CATSAWGGQPQHF
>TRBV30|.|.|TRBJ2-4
TGTGCCTGGAGGACCTCCGGGGCCGCGGCAGGCATTCAGTACTTC
CAWRTSGAAAGIQYF
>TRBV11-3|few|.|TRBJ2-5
TGTGCCAGCAGCTTAGACCCTCACAGGCCCCAGTACTTC
CASSLDPHRPQYF
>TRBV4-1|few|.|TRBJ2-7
TGCGCCAGCAGCCAAGAAAACCAGGGCTCCTACGAGCAGTACTTC
CASSQENQGSYEQYF
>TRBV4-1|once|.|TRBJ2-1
TGCGCCAGCAGCCAAGGGGATTTGAATGAGCAGTTCTTC
CASSQGDLNEQFF
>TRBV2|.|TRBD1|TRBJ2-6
TGTGCCAGCAGTGGATCGGGACAGCCTGCCGCCGGGGCCAACGTCCTGACTTTC
CASSGSGQPAAGANVLTF
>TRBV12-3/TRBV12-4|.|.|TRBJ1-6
TGTGCCAGCAGCCCCACTGGGGGCGGACCCTATTCACCCCTCCACTTT
CASSPTGGGPYSPLHF
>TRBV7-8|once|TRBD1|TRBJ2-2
TGTGCCAGCAGCTTAGGAACGGGACAGGGGGCAATCGGGGAGCTGTTTTTT
CASSLGTGQGAIGELFF
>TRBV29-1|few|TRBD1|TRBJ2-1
TGCAGCGTTGTATTCGGGGACAGCAATGAGCAGTTCTTC
CSVVFGDSNEQFF
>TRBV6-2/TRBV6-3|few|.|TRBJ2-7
TGTGCCAGCAGTGACGACATGGAGGCGGGTTACGAGCAGTACTTC
CASSDDMEAGYEQYF
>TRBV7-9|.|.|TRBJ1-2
TGTGCCAGCAGCCTCCCGGGACACAAGACCTATGGCTACACCTTC
CASSLPGHKTYGYTF